The 32 T cell receptor beta chains in this list originate from one sample, sequenced in a study of blood T cell repertoires in COVID-19. Clones were sequenced by immunoSEQ multiplex PCR, and TCRdb holds only the in-frame ones, with some missing. The data show 200,000 to 300,000 clones, 70% to 90% seen once. Sequencing input: peripheral blood. The receptors were gathered from a woman younger than 45 who had recovered from COVID-19.

The genes are TRBV3-1 (or the pseudogene TRBV3-2) and TRBJ2-5; 7 bases map to TRBD2. Germline V gives CDR1 LGHDT, CDR2 YNNKEL (reference sequence). The CDR3 spans 15 residues. V shed 2 bases, J shed 2 bases, and the junction held 5 bases outside the gene matches. This CDR3 is CASSQFIGGQETQYF. In DNA, the CDR3 is TGTGCCAGCAGCCAATTCATCGGGGGGCAAGAGACCCAGTACTTC.

The V gene is TRBV5-1, the J gene TRBJ2-3; TRBD2 aligns across 9 bases. V shed 3 bases, J shed 0 bases, and the junction held 11 bases outside the gene matches. The CDR3 has 18 residues. Germline V gives CDR1 SGHRS, CDR2 YFSETQ. CDR3 nucleotides: TGCGCCAGCAGCTCGGGGTTATGGACTAGCGCTAGCACAGATACGCAGTATTTT. The encoded protein is CASSSGLWTSASTDTQYF.

The chain links TRBV7-6 to TRBJ2-7; a possible D gene is TRBD2 (5 bases). Per the germline V gene, CDR1 is SGHVS and CDR2 is FNYEAQ. Trimming cost V 5 bases and J 3 bases, with 17 bases left between them. The CDR3 runs to 15 residues. The CDR3 nucleotides are TGTGCCAGCAGCGAGGAGGAAAGGTTCGGCTACGAGCAGTACTTC. This sequence encodes CASSEEERFGYEQYF.

The V gene is TRBV6-5, the J gene TRBJ2-7; 7 bases agree with TRBD1. This CDR3 has 12 residues. Germline CDR1 and CDR2: MNHEY and SVGAGI. V shed 8 bases and J 4 bases; nucleotides not matched to a gene: 5. CDR3 DNA sequence: TGTGCCAGCCGGGACAGAGTTTACGAGCAGTACTTC. Its protein is CASRDRVYEQYF.

The V call is TRBV29-1, the J call TRBJ1-2; D remains ambiguous. V lost 3 bases and J lost 7, with 6 bases in between. Germline CDR1 is SQVTM and CDR2 is ANQGSEA. The CDR3 is made up of 10 amino acids. As DNA, the CDR3 is TGCAGCGTTGACCACGGTGGCTACACCTTC. Translated, it gives CSVDHGGYTF.

The chain has TRBV4-3 and TRBJ2-6; 8 nucleotides line up with TRBD1. The junction had 13 bases not matched to a gene; V was cut back by 0 bases and J by 0 bases. The CDR3 contains 21 residues. Germline V gene lookup returns CDR1 LGHNA and CDR2 YSLEER. The CDR3 DNA reads TGCGCCAGCAGCCAAGATCTCCTAACAGGGGGGATTCACTCTGGGGCCAACGTCCTGACTTTC. Residues: CASSQDLLTGGIHSGANVLTF.

V gene TRBV6-5 combines with J gene TRBJ2-7; a possible D gene is TRBD1 (5 bases). The CDR3 spans 15 residues. Germline assignment: CDR1 MNHEY and CDR2 SVGAGI. The ends were cut back, 0 bases at V and 4 bases at J, with 13 bases in the middle. CDR3 coding DNA: TGTGCCAGCAGTTACTCGCCGGACACCTATTACGAGCAGTACTTC. The encoded protein is CASSYSPDTYYEQYF.

Comments on this clone: Other nucleotide sequences in the sample specify the same CDR3. This chain connects TRBV2 to TRBJ1-1, with 7 bases that match TRBD1. The J segment lost 4 bases and the V segment lost 6 bases, leaving 8 bases of the junction unmatched. From germline, CDR1 is SNHLY and CDR2 FYNNEI. The CDR3 extends over 14 amino acids. The CDR3 here is CASSLVAGGTEAFF. CDR3 DNA sequence: TGTGCCAGCAGCCTCGTTGCAGGGGGCACTGAAGCTTTCTTT.

This chain joins TRBV4-3 and TRBJ2-3, with 8 nucleotides matching TRBD2. This CDR3 has 18 amino acids. Germline CDR1 and CDR2: LGHNA and YSLEER. The trim removed 0 bases at V and 6 bases at J, leaving 14 bases unmatched. CDR3 nucleotides: TGCGCCAGCAGCCAAGATACCCTGGTCGGGGGGGGCCCCGATACGCAGTATTTT. Protein sequence: CASSQDTLVGGGPDTQYF.

This clone was picked up one time. The chain joins TRBV28 to TRBJ2-2; 8 bases line up with TRBD1. This CDR3 is 16 amino acids long. Germline V gene data show CDR1 as MDHEN and CDR2 as SYDVKM. V dropped 5 bases and J dropped 0; count of bases not matched to a gene: 5. The CDR3 bases are TGTGCCAGCAGTGAAAGACAGGGGACGAACACCGGGGAGCTGTTTTTT. Encoded protein: CASSERQGTNTGELFF.

The rearrangement uses TRBV27 and TRBJ2-7; 12 positions agree with TRBD2. The CDR3 contains 16 residues. Germline V lookup: CDR1 MNHEY, CDR2 SMNVEV (reference sequence). V lost 5 bases, J lost 4 bases, and 9 bases stayed unmatched. CDR3 loop: CASSPLLAGGGYEQYF. The CDR3 DNA reads as TGTGCCAGCAGTCCCCTACTAGCGGGGGGTGGATACGAGCAGTACTTC.

The chain carries TRBV14 and TRBJ1-4, with D uncertain. This CDR3 has 14 amino acids. V shed 2 bases and J shed 7 bases, with 11 bases lying between them. Germline V gene data show CDR1 as SGHDN and CDR2 as FVKESK. The CDR3 region is CASSQLSRGEKLFF. As DNA, the CDR3 is TGTGCCAGCAGCCAATTAAGTAGAGGTGAAAAACTGTTTTTT.

V is TRBV5-5 and J is TRBJ1-3; perhaps TRBD1 as D (6 bases). From germline, CDR1 is SGHKS and CDR2 YYEKEE (reference sequence). The CDR3 runs 15 residues. The germline V and J ends were trimmed by 2 bases and 2 bases, with 11 bases remaining between them. The CDR3 sequence: CASSLSRGAGNTIYF. Written as DNA, the CDR3 is TGTGCCAGCAGCTTAAGCAGGGGCGCTGGAAACACCATATATTTT.

This sequence joins TRBV6-5 and TRBJ1-2, with D hard to call. The CDR3 runs 14 residues. V gave up 4 bases and J gave up 2 bases, with 11 bases separating them. Germline assignment: CDR1 MNHEY and CDR2 SVGAGI. The CDR3 DNA sequence: TGTGCCAGCAGTTCGGAGTGGCAGAACTATGGCTACACCTTC. Its protein is CASSSEWQNYGYTF.

V and J are TRBV3-1 (or the pseudogene TRBV3-2) and TRBJ1-1, with 7 bases fitting TRBD1. This CDR3 spans 15 amino acids. Looked up from germline, CDR1 is LGHDT and CDR2 is YNNKEL (reference sequence). Germline trimming cut 3 bases from V and 4 bases from J; bases unmatched to any gene: 8. CDR3 nucleotide sequence: TGTGCCAGCAGCCATGCGGACAGGTCAATCACTGAAGCTTTCTTT. As protein: CASSHADRSITEAFF.

The chain employs TRBV18 and TRBJ2-7; D uncertain. V was cut by 4 bases and J by 5 bases, with 15 bases left in between. The CDR3 covers 14 residues. CDR1 is KGHSH, CDR2 LQKENI, per germline. This CDR3 is CASSRQVRADEQYF. The DNA of the CDR3 is TGTGCCAGCTCACGTCAGGTTCGCGCCGACGAGCAGTACTTC. The full variable domain, with the rest looked up from reference TRBV18 and TRBJ2-7, is NAGVMQNPRHLVRRRGQEARLRCSPMKGHSHVYWYRQLPEEGLKFMVYLQKENIIDESGMPKERFSAEFPKEGPSILRIQQVVRGDSAAYFCASSRQVRADEQYFGPGTRLTVT.

The CDR3 here is CATSRVNGGAIDEQFF. The CDR3 DNA follows: TGTGCCACCAGCAGAGTGAACGGGGGGGCCATAGATGAGCAGTTCTTC. J is TRBJ2-1 and V is TRBV15; 8 positions agree with TRBD2. The CDR3 runs to 16 residues. V was pared by 1 base and J by 8 bases, with 10 bases of the junction left unmatched. Per germline, CDR1 LNHNV and CDR2 YYDKDF (reference sequence).

The gene calls are TRBV2 and TRBJ2-7; 10 bases match TRBD1. Germline assignment: CDR1 SNHLY and CDR2 FYNNEI. This CDR3 is 14 amino acids long. J gave up 7 bases and V 4 bases, and 7 bases lay outside the gene matches. The CDR3 nucleotides are TGTGCCAGCAGTGCGAGACAGGGGGCGTGGGAGCAGTACTTC. This sequence encodes CASSARQGAWEQYF.

This clone was seen just once. This sequence joins TRBV19 and TRBJ1-6; no definite D call. This CDR3 comprises 13 residues. From germline, CDR1 is LNHDA and CDR2 SQIVND (reference sequence). Trimming removed 3 bases at V and 12 bases at J, with 12 bases between. The CDR3 sequence is CASSIRPSGPLHF. The CDR3 coding sequence is TGTGCCAGTAGTATCAGGCCGTCAGGACCCCTCCACTTT.

J is TRBJ2-1 and V is TRBV13; TRBD2 aligns across 8 bases. This CDR3 has 15 amino acids. Losses at the gene ends were 3 bases for V and 5 bases for J; bases not matched to a gene: 6. Germline V gene lookup returns CDR1 PRHDT and CDR2 FYEKMQ (reference sequence). In DNA, the CDR3 is TGTGCCAGCAGCTTCCTAGCGGGCGCCAACAATGAGCAGTTCTTC. It encodes CASSFLAGANNEQFF.

This chain links TRBV3-1 (or the pseudogene TRBV3-2) with TRBJ2-2; 8 nucleotides match TRBD1. Looked up from germline, CDR1 is LGHDT and CDR2 is YNNKEL (reference sequence). The CDR3 is made up of 19 amino acids. Trimming at V came to 2 bases and at J to 3 bases, leaving 14 bases not matched to a gene. The CDR3 sequence is CASSQPVGRGQGDTGELFF. The CDR3 coding sequence is TGTGCCAGCAGCCAACCCGTGGGCAGGGGGCAAGGAGACACCGGGGAGCTGTTTTTT.

The V gene is TRBV7-9, the J gene TRBJ1-3; tentatively, D is TRBD1 (5 bases). The CDR3 runs 15 residues. CDR1 is SEHNR, CDR2 FQNEAQ, per germline (reference sequence). The V and J ends lost 5 bases and 2 bases respectively, with 13 bases between them. CDR3 coding DNA: TGTGCCAGCAGCAAGAAGGACAATCCTGGAAACACCATATATTTT. Translating gives CASSKKDNPGNTIYF.

This clone is a singleton in its sample. Within the sample, other DNA sequences also encode this same CDR3. The chain combines TRBV29-1 with TRBJ2-5; possible D gene TRBD2, 6 bases. Germline lookup yields CDR1 SQVTM and CDR2 ANQGSEA. There are 12 residues in the CDR3. With 1 base removed from V and 5 bases from J, the gap between germline ends came to 8 bases. In DNA, the CDR3 is TGCAGCGTTGAAGTTGGGGGGGAGACCCAGTACTTC. Amino acid sequence: CSVEVGGETQYF.

The chain links TRBV5-1 to TRBJ2-3; a possible D gene is TRBD1 (6 bases). V lost 6 bases to trimming and J lost 7 bases, with 15 bases between them. CDR3 length: 13 amino acids. Germline-derived CDR1 and CDR2 are SGHRS and YFSETQ. This CDR3 is CASNPGDFYTQYF. In nucleotides, the CDR3 is TGCGCCAGCAACCCAGGGGATTTTTATACGCAGTATTTT. Full variable domain (remainder filled in from reference TRBV5-1 and TRBJ2-3): KAGVTQTPRYLIKTRGQQVTLSCSPISGHRSVSWYQQTPGQGLQFLFEYFSETQRNKGNFPGRFSGRQFSNSRSEMNVSTLELGDSALYLCASNPGDFYTQYFGPGTRLTVL.

With respect to this clone: An end of the junction differs from the germline gene, which may be a read error. The V and J genes are TRBV12-5 and TRBJ1-2; D is ambiguous. Germline V gene sequence: CDR1 LGHNT, CDR2 FRNRAP. The CDR3 runs to 16 residues. The CDR3 here is CASGLAADAIQHGYTF. DNA of the CDR3: TGTGCTAGTGGCTTGGCGGCGGATGCTATTCAACATGGCTACACCTTC.

This chain uses TRBV4-1 with TRBJ1-2; possibly TRBD1 for D (5 bases). The germline V gene has CDR1 MGHRA and CDR2 YSYEKL. Trimming cost V 4 bases and J 4 bases, with 22 bases left between them. The CDR3 extends over 17 amino acids. The CDR3 nucleotides read TGCGCCAGCAGCCCCTCGGGCGGGACGGACACCTTCTATGGCTACACCTTC. This sequence encodes CASSPSGGTDTFYGYTF.

This chain links TRBV10-1 with TRBJ2-1; 8 bases map to TRBD2. With V trimmed by 8 bases and J by 4 bases, 16 bases remained unmatched. Germline V gene data show CDR1 as WNHNN and CDR2 as SYGVQD (reference sequence). The CDR3 consists of 17 residues. CDR3 in amino acids: CASSPKRGGPSYNEQFF. The CDR3 DNA reads TGCGCCAGCTCCCCCAAGCGCGGGGGGCCATCGTACAATGAGCAGTTCTTC.

This clone was observed a few times. J is TRBJ2-7 and V is TRBV28, with D possibly being TRBD2 (5 bases). V lost 5 bases to trimming and J lost 3 bases, with 17 bases between them. Germline CDR1 is MDHEN and CDR2 is SYDVKM. CDR3 length equals 15 residues. The CDR3 spells CASSPGIVGIYEQYF. For the CDR3, the DNA is TGTGCCAGCAGTCCGGGGATAGTAGGAATCTACGAGCAGTACTTC. The full variable domain, its missing parts supplied by reference TRBV28 and TRBJ2-7, is DVKVTQSSRYLVKRTGEKVFLECVQDMDHENMFWYRQDPGLGLRLIYFSYDVKMKEKGDIPEGYSVSREKKERFSLILESASTNQTSMYLCASSPGIVGIYEQYFGPGTRLTVT.

Here the CDR3 DNA reads TGCGCCAGCAGCCAAGAGGGACAGGGGTCCGGAAACACCATATATTTT. This codes for CASSQEGQGSGNTIYF. The V gene is TRBV4-1, the J gene TRBJ1-3; 10 bases are shared with TRBD1. The CDR3 is 16 amino acids. CDR1 and CDR2 (germline): MGHRA, YSYEKL. The ends lost 0 bases at V and 4 bases at J; junction bases unmatched: 3.

The J gene is TRBJ2-5, the V gene TRBV3-1 (or the pseudogene TRBV3-2), with TRBD2 matching over 10 bases. Germline trimming cut 3 bases from V and 0 bases from J; bases unmatched to any gene: 4. CDR1 and CDR2 from the germline V gene are LGHDT and YNNKEL (reference sequence). There are 16 residues in the CDR3. CDR3 residues: CASSQSSGGYQETQYF. CDR3 DNA: TGTGCCAGCAGCCAGAGTAGCGGGGGGTACCAAGAGACCCAGTACTTC.

The rearrangement uses TRBV11-2 and TRBJ2-3; 7 nucleotides line up with TRBD2. The J segment lost 7 bases and the V segment lost 5 bases, leaving 9 bases of the junction unmatched. Looked up from germline, CDR1 is SGHAT and CDR2 is FQNNGV. The CDR3 runs 14 residues. CDR3 in DNA: TGTGCCAGCAGCATCTTCCCTAGCGGTTATACGCAGTATTTT. This encodes CASSIFPSGYTQYF.

The rearrangement joins TRBV27 to TRBJ1-1; D is uncertain. Trimming pared 0 bases from V and 1 base from J, leaving 6 bases between. The V gene's germline CDR1 is MNHEY and CDR2 SMNVEV (reference sequence). The length of the CDR3 is 14 residues. The CDR3 sequence is CASSLSEGNTEAFF. CDR3 nucleotide sequence: TGTGCCAGCAGTTTATCGGAGGGGAACACTGAAGCTTTCTTT.